A selection of T cell receptor beta chains follows, all from one sample in a study of Ad26.COV2.S vaccination and SARS-CoV-2 variants. Method: immunoSEQ multiplex PCR; TCRdb's copy keeps in-frame clones and lacks some. The sample holds about 480,000 clones, approximately 90% seen once. This sample comprised peripheral blood, obtained in a trial of Ad26.COV2.S vaccine versus placebo. These receptors came from a person between 18 and 65 years old who received the Ad26.COV2.S COVID-19 vaccine or a placebo. Both conserved end residues are part of each CDR3. The D gene is left open where the match is weak. Only some rows state a clone size, as once, few, many or a class for expanded clones.

D: TRBD1
V: TRBV2
length: 14
size: NA
J: TRBJ1-5
DNA: TGTGCCAGCAGTGAGGACAGGGTTACGAAGCCCCAGCATTTT
CDR3: CASSEDRVTKPQHF

D: TRBD1
V: TRBV9
length: 21
size: few
J: TRBJ1-1
DNA: TGTGCCAGCAGCGTAACGGTCCTCCCTGGGACAGATAGTTTTCATTACACTGAAGCTTTCTTT
CDR3: CASSVTVLPGTDSFHYTEAFF

D: TRBD2
V: TRBV27
length: 14
size: NA
J: TRBJ2-7
DNA: TGTGCCAGCAGTTTGAAGCGGGAGGGAATCGAGCAGTACTTC
CDR3: CASSLKREGIEQYF

D: NA
V: TRBV27
length: 18
size: NA
J: TRBJ1-5
DNA: TGTGCCAGCAGTTTATCGACTCCGCAAGCTGGCAGCAATCAGCCCCAGCATTTT
CDR3: CASSLSTPQAGSNQPQHF

D: TRBD2
V: TRBV19
length: 17
size: NA
J: TRBJ2-1
DNA: TGTGCCAGTAGTAGGGTGTCGGCGATAGCGGGATACAATGAGCAGTTCTTC
CDR3: CASSRVSAIAGYNEQFF

D: NA
V: TRBV29-1
length: 13
size: NA
J: TRBJ2-4
DNA: TGCAGCGCCGCGGGGATAGCCAAAAACATTCAGTACTTC
CDR3: CSAAGIAKNIQYF

D: TRBD1
V: TRBV19
length: 14
size: once
J: TRBJ1-5
DNA: TGTGCCAGTAGTATGGGACAGGGGAATCAGCCCCAGCATTTT
CDR3: CASSMGQGNQPQHF

D: TRBD1
V: TRBV30
length: 15
size: NA
J: TRBJ1-6
DNA: TGTGCCTGGAGACAGGGGCTGCGCTATAATTCACCCCTCCACTTT
CDR3: CAWRQGLRYNSPLHF

D: NA
V: TRBV12-3/TRBV12-4
length: 12
size: NA
J: TRBJ1-2
DNA: TGTGCCAGCAGCGGGTTCGGGGTAGGCTACACCTTC
CDR3: CASSGFGVGYTF

D: TRBD2
V: TRBV2
length: 16
size: NA
J: TRBJ2-3
DNA: TGTGCCAGCAGTGGACTAGCGGGGGATCGCACAGATACGCAGTATTTT
CDR3: CASSGLAGDRTDTQYF

D: TRBD2
V: TRBV7-2
length: 16
size: NA
J: TRBJ2-2
DNA: TGTGCCAGCAGTCCTAGCGGGAGGGCGAGTACCGGGGAGCTGTTTTTT
CDR3: CASSPSGRASTGELFF

D: NA
V: TRBV5-1
length: 13
size: NA
J: TRBJ1-2
DNA: TGCGCCAGCAGACAACCAGGGGTTCTTGGCTACACCTTC
CDR3: CASRQPGVLGYTF

D: TRBD1
V: TRBV15
length: 15
size: NA
J: TRBJ1-6
DNA: TGTGCCACCAGCGTAACCACAGGGGGCGAATCACCCCTCCACTTT
CDR3: CATSVTTGGESPLHF

D: TRBD2
V: TRBV19
length: 16
size: NA
J: TRBJ2-1
DNA: TGTGCCAGTAGTAAGAGGGCGAGCGGGAGTCGAGATGAGCAGTTCTTC
CDR3: CASSKRASGSRDEQFF

D: NA
V: TRBV2
length: 13
size: NA
J: TRBJ2-3
DNA: TGTGCCAGCAGTGGAGGGATGGTGGATACGCAGTATTTT
CDR3: CASSGGMVDTQYF

D: NA
V: TRBV7-8
length: 15
size: NA
J: TRBJ2-7
DNA: TGTGCCAGCAGCCGAGAGGGGGGGCGGGCCTACGAGCAGTACTTC
CDR3: CASSREGGRAYEQYF

D: NA
V: TRBV28
length: 14
size: NA
J: TRBJ1-6
DNA: TGTGCCAGCAGTTTACTCAGGGACGGTTCACCCCTCCACTTT
CDR3: CASSLLRDGSPLHF

D: NA
V: TRBV7-9
length: 16
size: once
J: TRBJ2-3
DNA: TGTGCCAGCAGCTTCGGGTTGGGCGGATCCACAGATACGCAGTATTTT
CDR3: CASSFGLGGSTDTQYF

D: NA
V: TRBV21-1
length: 13
size: NA
J: TRBJ1-2
DNA: TGTGCCAGCAGCTCAACAAAGGGGTATGGCTACACCTTC
CDR3: CASSSTKGYGYTF